This T cell receptor beta chain originates from a study of blood T cells in healthy people across ages. The second PCR ran about 7 to 12 cycles with a sample-barcoded 5' primer and J-beta primers. One entry per CDR3 protein results from TCRdb running MiXCR on the 5' RACE reads. Seen here are just over 1 million distinct CDR3 sequences, roughly 45% observed once, and the top ten hold 18%. This CDR3 spans 14 amino acids. Trimming cost V 3 bases and J 1 base, with 9 bases left between them. This receptor was identified in a woman in her sixties or seventies in good health. This chain joins TRBV12-3 or TRBV12-4 and TRBJ2-5; no definite D call. What was sequenced was blood. CDR3 nucleotides: TGTGCCAGCAGTTTGAGTTACAGCCAAGAGACCCAGTACTTC. Translated: CASSLSYSQETQYF.